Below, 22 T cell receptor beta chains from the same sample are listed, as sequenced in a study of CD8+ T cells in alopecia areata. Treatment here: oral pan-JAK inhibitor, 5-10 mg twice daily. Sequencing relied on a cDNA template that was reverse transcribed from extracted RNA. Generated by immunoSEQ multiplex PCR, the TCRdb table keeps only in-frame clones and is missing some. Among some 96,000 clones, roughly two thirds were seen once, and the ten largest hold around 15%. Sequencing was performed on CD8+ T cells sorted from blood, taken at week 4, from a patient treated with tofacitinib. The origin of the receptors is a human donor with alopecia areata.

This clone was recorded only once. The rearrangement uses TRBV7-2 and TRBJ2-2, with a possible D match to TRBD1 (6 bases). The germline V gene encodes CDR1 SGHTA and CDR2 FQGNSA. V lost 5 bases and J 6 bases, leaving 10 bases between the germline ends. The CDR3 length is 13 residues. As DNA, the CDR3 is TGTGCCAGCAGCGAGGGGGTAGCCGGGGAGCTGTTTTTT. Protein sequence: CASSEGVAGELFF. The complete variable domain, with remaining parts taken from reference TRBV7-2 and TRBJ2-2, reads GAGVSQSPSNKVTEKGKDVELRCDPISGHTALYWYRQSLGQGLEFLIYFQGNSAPDKSGLPSDRFSAERTGGSVSTLTIQRTQQEDSAVYLCASSEGVAGELFFGEGSRLTVL.

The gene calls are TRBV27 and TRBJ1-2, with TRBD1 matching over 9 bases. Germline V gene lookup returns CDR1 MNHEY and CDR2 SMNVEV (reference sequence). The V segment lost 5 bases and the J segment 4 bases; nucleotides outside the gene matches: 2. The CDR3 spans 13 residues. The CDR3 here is CASSQTGGYGYTF. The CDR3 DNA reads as TGTGCCAGCAGTCAGACAGGGGGCTATGGCTACACCTTC.

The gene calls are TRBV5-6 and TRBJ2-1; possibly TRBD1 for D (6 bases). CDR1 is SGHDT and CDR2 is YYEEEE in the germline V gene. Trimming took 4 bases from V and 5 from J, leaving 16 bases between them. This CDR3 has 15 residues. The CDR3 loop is CASSPPGVAHNEQFF. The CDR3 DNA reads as TGTGCCAGCAGCCCACCAGGGGTTGCACACAATGAGCAGTTCTTC. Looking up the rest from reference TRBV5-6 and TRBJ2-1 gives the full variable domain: DAGVTQSPTHLIKTRGQQVTLRCSPKSGHDTVSWYQQALGQGPQFIFQYYEEEERQRGNFPDRFSGHQFPNYSSELNVNALLLGDSALYLCASSPPGVAHNEQFFGPGTRLTVL.

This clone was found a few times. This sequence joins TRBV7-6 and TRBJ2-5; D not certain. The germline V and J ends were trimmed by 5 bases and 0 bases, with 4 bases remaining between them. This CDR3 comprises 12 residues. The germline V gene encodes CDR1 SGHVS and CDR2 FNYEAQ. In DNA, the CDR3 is TGTGCCAGCAGCCCGAACCAAGAGACCCAGTACTTC. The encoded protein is CASSPNQETQYF.

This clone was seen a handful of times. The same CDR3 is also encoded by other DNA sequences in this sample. Written as DNA, the CDR3 is TGTGCCTGGAGCGTGGGGCCCGGGGAGCTGTTTTTT. It specifies CAWSVGPGELFF. This sequence joins TRBV30 and TRBJ2-2, with TRBD1 as a possible D gene (5 bases). V lost 3 bases and J lost 6, with 8 bases in between. There are 12 residues in the CDR3. Looked up from germline, CDR1 is GTSNPN and CDR2 is SVGIG (reference sequence). Looking up the rest from reference TRBV30 and TRBJ2-2 gives the full variable domain: SQTIHQWPATLVQPVGSPLSLECTVEGTSNPNLYWYRQAAGRGLQLLFYSVGIGQISSEVPQNLSASRPQDRQFILSSKKLLLSDSGFYLCAWSVGPGELFFGEGSRLTVL.

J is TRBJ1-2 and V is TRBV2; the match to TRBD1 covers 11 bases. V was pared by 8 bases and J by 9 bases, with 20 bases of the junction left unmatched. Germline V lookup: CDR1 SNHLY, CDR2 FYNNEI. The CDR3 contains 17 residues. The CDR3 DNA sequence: TGTGCCAGCGTGGACAGGGGGCGTAGATGGCCCCGGCCCCGCTACACCTTC. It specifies CASVDRGRRWPRPRYTF.

CDR3 protein: CASSLRQGADEQFF. The CDR3 region has the DNA TGTGCCAGCAGCCTTAGACAGGGGGCGGATGAGCAGTTCTTC. J is TRBJ2-1 and V is TRBV14, with TRBD1 identical over 10 bases. Germline CDR1 is SGHDN and CDR2 is FVKESK. J gave up 8 bases and V 4 bases, and 5 bases lay outside the gene matches. CDR3 size: 14 residues.

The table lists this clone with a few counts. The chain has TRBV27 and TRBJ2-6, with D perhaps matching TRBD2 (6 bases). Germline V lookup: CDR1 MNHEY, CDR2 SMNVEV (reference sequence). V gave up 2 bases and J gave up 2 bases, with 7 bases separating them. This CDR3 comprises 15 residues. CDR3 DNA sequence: TGTGCCAGCAGTTTAACGGGAGCTGGGGCCAACGTCCTGACTTTC. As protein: CASSLTGAGANVLTF.

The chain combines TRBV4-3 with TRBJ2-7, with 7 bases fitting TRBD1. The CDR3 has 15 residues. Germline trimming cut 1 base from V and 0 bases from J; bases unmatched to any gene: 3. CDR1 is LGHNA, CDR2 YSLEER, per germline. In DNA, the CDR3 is TGCGCCAGCAGCCAAGTACAGGGGCCCTCCTACGAGCAGTACTTC. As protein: CASSQVQGPSYEQYF.

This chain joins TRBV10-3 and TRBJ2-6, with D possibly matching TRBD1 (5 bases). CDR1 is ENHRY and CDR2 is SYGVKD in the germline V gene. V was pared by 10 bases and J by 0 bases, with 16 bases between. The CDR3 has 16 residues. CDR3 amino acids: CASSLNQGSGANVLTF. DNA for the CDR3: TGTGCCAGCAGCCTGAACCAGGGCTCTGGGGCCAACGTCCTGACTTTC.

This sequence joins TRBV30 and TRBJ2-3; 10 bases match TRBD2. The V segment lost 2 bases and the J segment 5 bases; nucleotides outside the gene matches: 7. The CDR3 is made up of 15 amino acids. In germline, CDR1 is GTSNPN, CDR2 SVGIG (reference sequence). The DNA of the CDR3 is TGTGCCTGGAGTCAACTAGCGGGGTGGATAGATACGCAGTATTTT. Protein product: CAWSQLAGWIDTQYF.

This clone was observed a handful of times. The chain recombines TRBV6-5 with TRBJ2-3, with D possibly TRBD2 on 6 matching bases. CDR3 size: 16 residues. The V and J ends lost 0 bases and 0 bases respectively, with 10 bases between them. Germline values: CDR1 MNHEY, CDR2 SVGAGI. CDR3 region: CASSYSWRGSTDTQYF. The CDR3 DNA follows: TGTGCCAGCAGTTACTCGTGGCGGGGTAGCACAGATACGCAGTATTTT.

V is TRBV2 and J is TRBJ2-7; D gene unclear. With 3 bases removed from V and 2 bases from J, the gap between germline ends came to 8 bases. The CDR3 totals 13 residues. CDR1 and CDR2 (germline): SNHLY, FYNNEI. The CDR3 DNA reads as TGTGCCAGCAGTGATCGGGTACCCTACGAGCAGTACTTC. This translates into CASSDRVPYEQYF.

Here the CDR3 DNA reads TGTGCCAGCAGCTTAACGACAGGGGGCGATGGCTACACCTTC. The encoded protein is CASSLTTGGDGYTF. V usage is TRBV7-9 and J usage is TRBJ1-2, with 10 bases lining up with TRBD1. This CDR3 has 14 residues. Germline V gives CDR1 SEHNR, CDR2 FQNEAQ (reference sequence). The J segment lost 6 bases and the V segment lost 2 bases, leaving 3 bases of the junction unmatched.

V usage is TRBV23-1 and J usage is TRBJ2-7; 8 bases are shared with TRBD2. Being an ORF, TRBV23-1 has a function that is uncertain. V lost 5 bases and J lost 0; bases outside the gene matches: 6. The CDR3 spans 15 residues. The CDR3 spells CASSVAGGFSYEQYF. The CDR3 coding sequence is TGCGCCAGCAGTGTGGCGGGGGGCTTCTCCTACGAGCAGTACTTC.

The CDR3 here is CASSLGPSGSYEQYF. CDR3 DNA: TGTGCCAGCAGCTTAGGGCCATCAGGTTCCTACGAGCAGTACTTC. The chain has TRBV7-2 and TRBJ2-7; D remains ambiguous. This CDR3 is built from 15 residues. Germline V gene sequence: CDR1 SGHTA, CDR2 FQGNSA. Trimming took off 1 base at V and 1 base at J, with 11 bases between the two ends.

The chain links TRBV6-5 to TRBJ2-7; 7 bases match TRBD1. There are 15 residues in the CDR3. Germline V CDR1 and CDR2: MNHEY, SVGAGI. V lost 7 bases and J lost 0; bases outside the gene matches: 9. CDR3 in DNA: TGTGCCAGCACCCACCGGGACAGCAGCTCCTACGAGCAGTACTTC. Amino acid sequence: CASTHRDSSSYEQYF.

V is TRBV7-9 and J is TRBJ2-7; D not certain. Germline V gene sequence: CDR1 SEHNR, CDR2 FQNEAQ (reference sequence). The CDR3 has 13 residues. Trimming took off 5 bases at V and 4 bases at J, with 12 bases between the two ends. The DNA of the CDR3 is TGTGCCAGCAGCCCAACTCGGAGTTACGAGCAGTACTTC. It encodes CASSPTRSYEQYF. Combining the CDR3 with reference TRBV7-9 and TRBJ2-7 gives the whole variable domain DTGVSQNPRHKITKRGQNVTFRCDPISEHNRLYWYRQTLGQGPEFLTYFQNEAQLEKSRLLSDRFSAERPKGSFSTLEIQRTEQGDSAMYLCASSPTRSYEQYFGPGTRLTVT.

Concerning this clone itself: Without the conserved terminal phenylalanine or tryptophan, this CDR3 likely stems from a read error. The CDR3 region is CASRYMGGHTEAFS. The DNA for the CDR3 is TGTGCCAGCAGGTATATGGGGGGACACACTGAAGCTTTCTCT. This chain links TRBV27 with TRBJ1-1, with D possibly matching TRBD1 (5 bases). This CDR3 contains 14 residues. Germline CDR1 reads MNHEY; CDR2 reads SMNVEV (reference sequence). V shed 6 bases and J shed 3 bases, with 14 bases lying between them.

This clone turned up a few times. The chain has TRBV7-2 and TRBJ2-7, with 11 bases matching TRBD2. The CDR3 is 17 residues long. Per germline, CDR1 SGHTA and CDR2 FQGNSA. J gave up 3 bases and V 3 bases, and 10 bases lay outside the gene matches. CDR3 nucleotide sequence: TGTGCCAGCAGCTTGTACGGGACTAGCGGCCAAAACTACGAGCAGTACTTC. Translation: CASSLYGTSGQNYEQYF.

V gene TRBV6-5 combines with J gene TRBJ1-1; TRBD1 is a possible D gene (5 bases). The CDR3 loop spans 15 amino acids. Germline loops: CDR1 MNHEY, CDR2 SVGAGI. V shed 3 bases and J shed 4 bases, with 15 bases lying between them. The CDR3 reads CASSYGRWGGTEAFF. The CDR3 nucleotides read TGTGCCAGCAGTTATGGAAGGTGGGGGGGCACTGAAGCTTTCTTT.

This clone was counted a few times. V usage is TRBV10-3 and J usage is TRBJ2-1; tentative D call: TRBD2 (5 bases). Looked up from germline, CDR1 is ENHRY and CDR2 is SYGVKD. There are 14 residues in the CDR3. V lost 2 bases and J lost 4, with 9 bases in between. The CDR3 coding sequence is TGTGCCATCAGTGAGCAGGAGGATTACAATGAGCAGTTCTTC. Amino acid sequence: CAISEQEDYNEQFF.